What follows are 2 T cell receptor beta chains derived from one specimen sequenced in a study of blood T cell repertoires in COVID-19. Clones were sequenced by immunoSEQ multiplex PCR, and TCRdb holds only the in-frame ones, with some missing. The table shows approximately 75,000 clones, with around 72% occurring only once. The sample was peripheral blood. These receptors originate from a human donor with acute or convalescent COVID-19. The donor label of this sample is uncertain.

CDR3: CASSLAGAEDTQYF. In DNA, the CDR3 is TGTGCCAGCAGCTTAGCGGGGGCGGAGGATACGCAGTATTTT. The V call is TRBV5-4, the J call TRBJ2-3, with 8 bases that match TRBD2. Germline CDR1 SGHNT, CDR2 YYREEE (reference sequence). The CDR3 length is 14 residues. The V gene end was trimmed by 2 bases and the J gene end by 6 bases; junction bases not matched to a gene: 5.

This clone was picked up a small number of times. The chain links TRBV11-2 to TRBJ2-2; D is possibly TRBD1 (6 bases). CDR1 SGHAT and CDR2 FQNNGV come from the germline V gene. The CDR3 runs to 14 residues. The V and J ends lost 3 bases and 6 bases respectively, with 11 bases between them. DNA of the CDR3: TGTGCCAGCAGCTTCAACAGGGTGGCCGGGGAGCTGTTTTTT. Translating it yields CASSFNRVAGELFF.